The 13 T cell receptor beta chains below come from one sample, sequenced in a study of T-cell reconstitution after alpha-beta-depleted transplantation in children. Unique molecular identifiers were used to barcode this TCRbeta library. One entry per CDR3 protein, called by TCRdb with MiXCR from the PCR reads. This table has a few hundred thousand distinct CDR3 sequences, approximately 9.6% appearing once. The sample consisted of PBMCs from the stem cell graft donor, taken from the stem cell graft. These receptors originate from a human donor who donated a stem cell graft to a child with SCID.

This clonotype was observed a handful of times. The V gene is TRBV27, the J gene TRBJ2-4; D perhaps matches TRBD1 (5 bases). Germline V gives CDR1 MNHEY, CDR2 SMNVEV (reference sequence). V was cut by 6 bases and J by 2 bases, with 20 bases left in between. The CDR3 loop spans 17 amino acids. The CDR3 here is CASSRNQGVITKNIQYF. Here the CDR3 DNA reads TGTGCCAGCAGCCGAAACCAGGGTGTTATCACCAAAAACATTCAGTACTTC.

This chain links TRBV7-2 with TRBJ2-5; D is undetermined. Germline CDR1 SGHTA, CDR2 FQGNSA. The CDR3 totals 14 residues. V shed 1 base and J shed 4 bases, with 10 bases lying between them. The CDR3 DNA reads as TGTGCCAGCAGCTTAGGACGTGGCATAGAGACCCAGTACTTC. Its translation: CASSLGRGIETQYF. The full variable domain, rest sourced from reference TRBV7-2 and TRBJ2-5, is GAGVSQSPSNKVTEKGKDVELRCDPISGHTALYWYRQSLGQGLEFLIYFQGNSAPDKSGLPSDRFSAERTGGSVSTLTIQRTQQEDSAVYLCASSLGRGIETQYFGPGTRLLVL.

This clonotype appeared many times. The gene calls are TRBV5-1 and TRBJ2-5; D is perhaps TRBD1 (5 bases). The CDR3 is 13 amino acids. V gave up 3 bases and J gave up 2 bases, with 8 bases separating them. The germline CDR1 and CDR2 sequences are SGHRS and YFSETQ. The chain's CDR3 is CASSSTVQETQYF. The CDR3 coding sequence is TGCGCCAGCAGCTCGACAGTACAAGAGACCCAGTACTTC.

This rearrangement joins TRBV19 to TRBJ2-5, with 7 bases aligning to TRBD1. CDR1 is LNHDA, CDR2 SQIVND, per germline (reference sequence). This CDR3 contains 14 residues. Trimming removed 4 bases from V and 2 bases from J; junction bases left unmatched: 4. The CDR3: CASSTTGQQETQYF. CDR3 nucleotide sequence: TGTGCCAGTAGTACCACGGGACAGCAAGAGACCCAGTACTTC.

This clonotype was detected only a few times. This chain joins TRBV27 and TRBJ2-3; no firm D call. V was shortened by 2 bases and J by 4 bases, with 7 bases between the two germline ends. Germline V CDR1 and CDR2: MNHEY, SMNVEV (reference sequence). This CDR3 contains 13 residues. CDR3 residues: CASSLTRSDTQYF. In DNA form, the CDR3 reads TGTGCCAGCAGTTTAACCCGTTCAGATACGCAGTATTTT.

The chain is built from TRBV12-3 or TRBV12-4 and TRBJ2-4; 11 nucleotides line up with TRBD1. V gave up 1 base and J gave up 6 bases; unmatched junction bases: 2. This CDR3 spans 15 amino acids. In DNA form, the CDR3 reads TGTGCCAGCAGTTTAGGGACAGGGGGCGCAAACATTCAGTACTTC. This encodes CASSLGTGGANIQYF.

This clonotype was recorded at least ten times. The V and J genes are TRBV4-2 and TRBJ2-5, with 12 nucleotides matching TRBD2. Trimming took 0 bases from V and 7 from J; bases not matched to a gene: 6. The CDR3 length is 16 residues. CDR1 and CDR2 (germline): LGHNA, YNFKEQ. CDR3 DNA: TGTGCCAGCAGCCAAGATAGCCTAGCGGGGGGGGTGACCCAGTACTTC. It specifies CASSQDSLAGGVTQYF.

This clonotype was seen just once. The chain carries TRBV10-2 and TRBJ1-6, with 8 bases that match TRBD1. Germline lookup yields CDR1 WSHSY and CDR2 SAAADI. The CDR3 runs 19 residues. The J segment lost 5 bases and the V segment lost 0 bases, leaving 12 bases of the junction unmatched. CDR3 in amino acids: CASSESTRQGAVDNSPLHF. CDR3 in DNA: TGCGCCAGCAGTGAGTCGACAAGGCAGGGGGCGGTGGATAATTCACCCCTCCACTTT.

This clonotype was observed a few times. The gene calls are TRBV11-2 and TRBJ2-7; D gene ambiguous. CDR1 and CDR2 (germline): SGHAT, FQNNGV. The CDR3 totals 17 residues. Trimming took off 6 bases at V and 2 bases at J, with 23 bases between the two ends. In DNA, the CDR3 is TGTGCCAGCAGAAGCTTTATAGGGCCCCCCATCCCCTACGAGCAGTACTTC. Its protein product is CASRSFIGPPIPYEQYF.

This chain connects TRBV15 to TRBJ2-2; 8 nucleotides match TRBD2. The length of the CDR3 is 16 residues. Germline CDR1 reads LNHNV; CDR2 reads YYDKDF (reference sequence). J lost 5 bases, V lost 1 base, and 6 bases had no gene match. CDR3 sequence reads: CATSRGGRGGTGELFF. As DNA, the CDR3 is TGTGCCACCAGCAGAGGGGGGCGCGGGGGGACCGGGGAGCTGTTTTTT. The complete variable domain, with remaining parts taken from reference TRBV15 and TRBJ2-2, reads DAMVIQNPRYQVTQFGKPVTLSCSQTLNHNVMYWYQQKSSQAPKLLFHYYDKDFNNEADTPDNFQSRRPNTSFCFLDIRSPGLGDTAMYLCATSRGGRGGTGELFFGEGSRLTVL.

This clonotype turned up a few times. This chain connects TRBV5-5 to TRBJ2-7; D uncertain. V gave up 1 base and J gave up 6 bases, with 11 bases separating them. This CDR3 region has 13 residues. Germline CDR1 and CDR2: SGHKS and YYEKEE (reference sequence). CDR3 region: CASSLRDLGEQYF. For the CDR3, the DNA is TGTGCCAGCAGCTTGAGGGATTTGGGCGAGCAGTACTTC.

This chain links TRBV11-1 with TRBJ1-3; 7 nucleotides match TRBD1. V was clipped by 8 bases and J by 4 bases; unmatched bases: 20. The CDR3 consists of 18 residues. The V gene's germline CDR1 is SGHAT and CDR2 FQDESV (reference sequence). CDR3 sequence (DNA): TGTGCCAGCTGGGGCAGGGGACAGCAGGCACCAGGCGGAAACACCATATATTTT. The encoded protein is CASWGRGQQAPGGNTIYF.

This clonotype has just a few counts. The chain recombines TRBV6-2 or TRBV6-3 with TRBJ2-7; D tentatively fits TRBD1 or TRBD2 (5 bases each). The CDR3 runs 14 residues. Per the germline V gene, CDR1 is MNHEY and CDR2 is SVGEGT. V was trimmed by 2 bases and J by 2 bases, leaving 10 bases between them. The CDR3 nucleotides read TGTGCCAGCAGTTACCCACCGGGGCCCTACGAGCAGTACTTC. It specifies CASSYPPGPYEQYF.